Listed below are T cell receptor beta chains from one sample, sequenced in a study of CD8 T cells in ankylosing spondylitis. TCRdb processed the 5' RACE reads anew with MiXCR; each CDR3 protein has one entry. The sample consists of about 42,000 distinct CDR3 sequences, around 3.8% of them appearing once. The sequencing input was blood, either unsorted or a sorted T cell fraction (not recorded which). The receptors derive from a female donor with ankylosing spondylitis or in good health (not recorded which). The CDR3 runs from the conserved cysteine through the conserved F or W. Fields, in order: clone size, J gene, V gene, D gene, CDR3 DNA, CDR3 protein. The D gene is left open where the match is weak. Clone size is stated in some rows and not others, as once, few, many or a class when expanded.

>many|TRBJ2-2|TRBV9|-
TGTGCCAGCAGCCCCACCACCGGGGAGCTGTTTTTT
CASSPTTGELFF
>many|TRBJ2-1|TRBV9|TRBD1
TGTGCCAGCAGCGTAGTTGCGGGACAGGGGTACAATGAGCAGTTCTTC
CASSVVAGQGYNEQFF
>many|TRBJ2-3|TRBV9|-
TGTGCCAGCAGCGAGCGACCGGACACCACAGATACGCAGTATTTT
CASSERPDTTDTQYF
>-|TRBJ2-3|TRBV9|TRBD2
TGTGCCAGCAGAGTAGCGGGGGGAAAAGATACGCAGTATTTT
CASRVAGGKDTQYF
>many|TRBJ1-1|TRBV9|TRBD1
TGTGCCAGCAGCGAGGGGACAGCGACGCTCCCCGAAGCTTTCTTT
CASSEGTATLPEAFF
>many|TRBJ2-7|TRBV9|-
TGTGCCAGCAGCGTAAGCCCCACCTGGGAGCAGTACTTC
CASSVSPTWEQYF
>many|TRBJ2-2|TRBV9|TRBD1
TGTGCCAGCAGCGTAGTGACAGGGGGCACCGGGGAGCTGTTTTTT
CASSVVTGGTGELFF
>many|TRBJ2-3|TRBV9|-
TGTGCCAGCAGCCTGCGCCAATCCACAGATACGCAGTATTTT
CASSLRQSTDTQYF
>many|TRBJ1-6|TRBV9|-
TGTGCCAGCAGCGTAGGAGAGGGTTTTTCACCCCTCCACTTT
CASSVGEGFSPLHF
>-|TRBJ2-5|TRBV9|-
TGTGCCAGCAGCGTAAAGGGGGGCTTCGGCCAAGAGACCCAGTACTTC
CASSVKGGFGQETQYF
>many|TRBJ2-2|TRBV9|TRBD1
TGTGCCAGCAGCGTACCGACAGGGGTTTCGTCCGGGGAGCTGTTTTTT
CASSVPTGVSSGELFF